These 2 T cell receptor beta chains were all obtained from the same sample, sequenced in a study of blood T cell repertoires in COVID-19. Some clones are missing from TCRdb's copy, which holds only in-frame ones; the method was immunoSEQ multiplex PCR. In the table there are 25,000 to 35,000 clones, approximately 93% of which are singletons. Sequenced sample: peripheral blood. The source of these receptors is a woman between 65 and 79 years old with COVID-19, enrolled during active disease.

The rearrangement uses TRBV5-4 and TRBJ2-3; 9 nucleotides match TRBD2. The CDR3 is 16 amino acids. Losses at the gene ends were 2 bases for V and 4 bases for J; bases not matched to a gene: 8. Germline CDR1 reads SGHNT; CDR2 reads YYREEE (reference sequence). In DNA form, the CDR3 reads TGTGCCAGCAGCTTTCCCCCTGCGGGAGGGCCAGATACGCAGTATTTT. Translating gives CASSFPPAGGPDTQYF.

This chain uses TRBV28 with TRBJ2-4; the match to TRBD2 covers 11 bases. CDR1 is MDHEN and CDR2 is SYDVKM in the germline V gene. Trimming at V came to 4 bases and at J to 9 bases, leaving 20 bases not matched to a gene. This CDR3 spans 19 amino acids. CDR3 bases: TGTGCCAGCAGTTCAAATAGCGGGAGGGCCCTGGACTTCCTAGGCATTCAGTACTTC. This gives the protein CASSSNSGRALDFLGIQYF.